Sequencing of this TCR beta chain was carried out in a study of cytomegalovirus exposure and HLA in healthy donors. V dropped 6 bases and J dropped 8 bases, with 23 bases sitting between them. The CDR3 extends over 15 amino acids. Germline values: CDR1 SQVTM, CDR2 ANQGSEA. The PCR was carried out with 60 Vbeta primers and 13 Jbeta primers. Repertoires were generated with immunoSEQ multiplex PCR, while TCRdb's copy carries only in-frame clones and drops some. Of approximately 100,000 clones in the sample, about 74% are singletons; the top ten hold 4.8%. This clone was observed a few times. The antigen is unknown. Findings and caveats of the study: Approximately 18,000 TCR beta sequences were associated with HLA alleles at 0.05 false discovery rate in a later analysis.

Input material: PBMCs. The origin of this receptor is a woman between 18 and 29 years old in good health and CMV-seropositive. The rearrangement links TRBV29-1 to TRBJ2-4; no clear D. The CDR3 region has the DNA TGCAGCGTAATCCCCTGGGCGACCTCTCCGGACATTCAGTACTTC. Protein product: CSVIPWATSPDIQYF.